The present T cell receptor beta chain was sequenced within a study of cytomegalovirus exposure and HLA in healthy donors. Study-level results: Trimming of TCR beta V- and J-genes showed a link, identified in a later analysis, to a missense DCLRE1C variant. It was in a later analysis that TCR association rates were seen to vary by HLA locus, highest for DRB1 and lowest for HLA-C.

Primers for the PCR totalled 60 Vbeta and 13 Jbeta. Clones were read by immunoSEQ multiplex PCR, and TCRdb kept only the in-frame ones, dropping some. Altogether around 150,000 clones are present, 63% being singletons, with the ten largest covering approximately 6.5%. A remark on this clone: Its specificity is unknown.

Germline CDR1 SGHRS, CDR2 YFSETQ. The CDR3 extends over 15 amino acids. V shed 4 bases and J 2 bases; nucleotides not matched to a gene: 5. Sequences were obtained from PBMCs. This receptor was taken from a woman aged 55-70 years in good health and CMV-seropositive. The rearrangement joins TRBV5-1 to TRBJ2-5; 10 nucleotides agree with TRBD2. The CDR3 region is CASSDLLAGQETQYF. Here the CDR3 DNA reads TGCGCCAGCAGCGACTTACTAGCGGGGCAAGAGACCCAGTACTTC. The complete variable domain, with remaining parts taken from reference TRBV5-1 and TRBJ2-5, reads KAGVTQTPRYLIKTRGQQVTLSCSPISGHRSVSWYQQTPGQGLQFLFEYFSETQRNKGNFPGRFSGRQFSNSRSEMNVSTLELGDSALYLCASSDLLAGQETQYFGPGTRLLVL.